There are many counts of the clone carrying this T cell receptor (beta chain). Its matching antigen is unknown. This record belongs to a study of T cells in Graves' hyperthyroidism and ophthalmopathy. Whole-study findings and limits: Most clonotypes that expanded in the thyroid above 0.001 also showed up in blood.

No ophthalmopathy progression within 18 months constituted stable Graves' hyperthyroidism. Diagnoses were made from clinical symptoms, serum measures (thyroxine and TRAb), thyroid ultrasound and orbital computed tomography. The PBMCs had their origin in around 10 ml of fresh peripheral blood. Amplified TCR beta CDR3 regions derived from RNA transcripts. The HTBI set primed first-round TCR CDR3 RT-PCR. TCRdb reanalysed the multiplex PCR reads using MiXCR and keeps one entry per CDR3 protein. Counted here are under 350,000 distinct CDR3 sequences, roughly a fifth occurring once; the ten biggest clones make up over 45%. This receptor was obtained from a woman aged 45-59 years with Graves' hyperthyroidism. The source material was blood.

CDR3 protein: CSAQHSQETQYF. The CDR3 nucleotides read TGCAGTGCTCAACATTCGCAAGAGACCCAGTACTTC. The V gene is TRBV20-1, the J gene TRBJ2-5; D is unresolved. The CDR3 consists of 12 residues. Trimming pared 5 bases from V and 2 bases from J, leaving 9 bases between. Germline V gene data show CDR1 as DFQATT and CDR2 as SNEGSKA (reference sequence).